This T cell receptor beta chain comes out of a study of vaccination and CD4 T cells after COVID-19. The treatment was: approximately nine-day PBMC culture with coronavirus spike peptide pools or control peptides (ViraFEST assay). US Alpha, Beta and Delta variants postdated the positive PCR dates, which ran from March to December 2020. With the Oncomine TCR Beta short-read assay, DNA from cultured CD4+ T cells was sequenced. Genomic DNA from cultured CD4+ T cells was extracted. TCRdb called the PCR reads again in MiXCR, with one record for every CDR3 protein. The repertoire consists of around 19,000 distinct CDR3 sequences, with about half occurring once and the leading ten covering about 13%. A few counts support this clonotype. Its matching antigen is unknown. Deletions cut 8 bases from V and 0 bases from J, with 14 bases between. This CDR3 comprises 15 residues. Germline CDR1 and CDR2: MDHEN and SYDVKM.

The TCR originated in a human donor who had recovered from COVID-19. The sample taken for sequencing was CD4+ T cells from blood, cultured in vitro. V and J are TRBV28 and TRBJ1-5; weak D call: TRBD1 (6 bases). CDR3 DNA sequence: TGTGCCAGCCTTGAGGGCAGGGGTAGCAATCAGCCCCAGCATTTT. Protein product: CASLEGRGSNQPQHF.